These 25 T cell receptor beta chains originate from one sample sequenced in a study of T cells in Graves' hyperthyroidism and ophthalmopathy. The source material, RNA transcripts, was used to amplify TCR beta CDR3 regions. First-round RT-PCR of the TCR CDR3 relied on the HTBI primer set. TCRdb processed the multiplex PCR reads anew with MiXCR; each CDR3 protein has one entry. The sample holds roughly 420,000 distinct CDR3 sequences, 15% to 19% seen once. Sequencing was carried out using blood. The receptors derive from a woman aged 18-29 years with Graves' hyperthyroidism.

The chain employs TRBV3-1 and TRBJ1-5; 7 positions match TRBD1. The J segment lost 1 base and the V segment lost 4 bases, leaving 13 bases of the junction unmatched. In germline, CDR1 is LGHDT, CDR2 YNNKEL (reference sequence). This CDR3 has 18 residues. CDR3 coding DNA: TGTGCCAGCAGCCCCCTCCGCGGGGGACAGTTGAGCAATCAGCCCCAGCATTTT. This gives the protein CASSPLRGGQLSNQPQHF.

This clonotype was seen more than once but under ten times. CDR3 DNA sequence: TGTGCCAGCAGTTACTCGATGTGGGCAGCGAACAAACTTAACTATGGCTACACCTTC. It yields the protein CASSYSMWAANKLNYGYTF. This chain uses TRBV6-5 with TRBJ1-2; D is undetermined. CDR1 and CDR2 from the germline V gene are MNHEY and SVGAGI. Trimming removed 0 bases at V and 1 base at J, with 21 bases between. This CDR3 is built from 19 residues.

This sequence joins TRBV9 and TRBJ2-4; D call uncertain. Germline V gene data show CDR1 as SGDLS and CDR2 as YYNGEE. This CDR3 is built from 12 residues. The germline V and J ends were trimmed by 3 bases and 2 bases, with 3 bases remaining between them. CDR3 nucleotides: TGTGCCAGCAGCGGGCCCAAAAACATTCAGTACTTC. Amino acid sequence: CASSGPKNIQYF. The full variable domain, in which reference TRBV9 and TRBJ2-4 provide the parts outside the CDR3, is DSGVTQTPKHLITATGQRVTLRCSPRSGDLSVYWYQQSLDQGLQFLIQYYNGEERAKGNILERFSAQQFPDLHSELNLSSLELGDSALYFCASSGPKNIQYFGAGTRLSVL.

This clonotype has at least ten counts. The rearrangement links TRBV2 to TRBJ1-1; tentative D call: TRBD1 (5 bases). CDR1 and CDR2 from the germline V gene are SNHLY and FYNNEI. V was cut by 4 bases and J by 0 bases, with 15 bases left in between. This CDR3 has 16 amino acids. The CDR3 is CASSARGDSMNTEAFF. The CDR3 nucleotides are TGTGCCAGCAGTGCGCGGGGGGATAGTATGAACACTGAAGCTTTCTTT.

This clonotype was recorded many times. The chain combines TRBV6-2 or TRBV6-3 with TRBJ2-2, with TRBD2 matching over 12 bases. V lost 5 bases and J lost 4; bases outside the gene matches: 5. The CDR3 is 16 residues long. Germline V gene lookup returns CDR1 MNHEY and CDR2 SVGEGT. The CDR3 here is CASSGGLAGSTGELFF. CDR3 DNA: TGTGCCAGCAGTGGCGGACTAGCGGGAAGCACCGGGGAGCTGTTTTTT.

In its sample, this clonotype was seen many times. V is TRBV7-2 and J is TRBJ2-7, with D possibly being TRBD1 (5 bases). Trimming pared 7 bases from V and 5 bases from J, leaving 15 bases between. Germline assignment: CDR1 SGHTA and CDR2 FQGNSA. The CDR3 is 13 residues long. The CDR3 DNA reads TGTGCCAGCAACCACAGATGGGGCGACGAGCAGTACTTC. Its translation is CASNHRWGDEQYF. The full variable domain, in which reference TRBV7-2 and TRBJ2-7 provide the parts outside the CDR3, is GAGVSQSPSNKVTEKGKDVELRCDPISGHTALYWYRQSLGQGLEFLIYFQGNSAPDKSGLPSDRFSAERTGGSVSTLTIQRTQQEDSAVYLCASNHRWGDEQYFGPGTRLTVT.

This clonotype was counted many times. V gene TRBV7-9 combines with J gene TRBJ2-1, with 11 bases aligning to TRBD2. There are 16 residues in the CDR3. V dropped 2 bases and J dropped 3; count of bases not matched to a gene: 3. Germline values: CDR1 SEHNR, CDR2 FQNEAQ (reference sequence). CDR3 amino acids: CASSLPLAGGYNEQFF. CDR3 sequence (DNA): TGTGCCAGCAGCTTACCCCTAGCGGGGGGCTACAATGAGCAGTTCTTC. The entire variable domain, with the rest obtained from reference TRBV7-9 and TRBJ2-1, is as follows: DTGVSQNPRHKITKRGQNVTFRCDPISEHNRLYWYRQTLGQGPEFLTYFQNEAQLEKSRLLSDRFSAERPKGSFSTLEIQRTEQGDSAMYLCASSLPLAGGYNEQFFGPGTRLTVL.

This chain connects TRBV5-1 to TRBJ2-7, with 14 positions matching TRBD2. CDR3 length equals 17 residues. V was pared by 3 bases and J by 0 bases, with 5 bases of the junction left unmatched. Germline lookup yields CDR1 SGHRS and CDR2 YFSETQ. The CDR3, as DNA: TGCGCCAGCAGCTCGGGACTAGCGGGGGCTCTCTCCTACGAGCAGTACTTC. Its translation is CASSSGLAGALSYEQYF.

The J gene is TRBJ2-1, the V gene TRBV4-2, with D perhaps TRBD2 (5 bases). Germline loops: CDR1 LGHNA, CDR2 YNFKEQ. The CDR3 sequence is 14 residues long. Trimming pared 1 base from V and 7 bases from J, leaving 11 bases between. CDR3 sequence: CASSQGRTSNEQFF. CDR3 coding DNA: TGTGCCAGCAGCCAAGGAAGGACTTCAAATGAGCAGTTCTTC.

J is TRBJ2-3 and V is TRBV5-1; D unresolved. Deletions cut 4 bases from V and 0 bases from J, with 9 bases between. Germline CDR1 and CDR2: SGHRS and YFSETQ. The CDR3 contains 14 residues. The CDR3: CASSQGHSTDTQYF. The DNA of the CDR3 is TGCGCCAGCAGCCAAGGTCACAGCACAGATACGCAGTATTTT. The full variable domain, completed using reference TRBV5-1 and TRBJ2-3, is KAGVTQTPRYLIKTRGQQVTLSCSPISGHRSVSWYQQTPGQGLQFLFEYFSETQRNKGNFPGRFSGRQFSNSRSEMNVSTLELGDSALYLCASSQGHSTDTQYFGPGTRLTVL.

This clonotype occurred many times. The CDR3 coding sequence is TGTGCCAGCAGCCAAGATTTGCTTTCTTGGGAGACCCAGTACTTC. Residues: CASSQDLLSWETQYF. The genes are TRBV3-1 and TRBJ2-5; D ambiguous. This CDR3 comprises 15 residues. V was trimmed by 0 bases and J by 5 bases, leaving 13 bases between them. Germline CDR1 LGHDT, CDR2 YNNKEL (reference sequence).

This clonotype has more than one count but fewer than ten. The V gene is TRBV10-3, the J gene TRBJ1-2; D ambiguous. Germline V gene data show CDR1 as ENHRY and CDR2 as SYGVKD. The V end lost 5 bases, the J end lost 6 bases, and 10 bases lay between the germline ends. The CDR3 runs 12 residues. The CDR3 here is CAISNGLDGYTF. The DNA for the CDR3 is TGTGCCATCAGTAATGGACTTGATGGCTACACCTTC.

This clonotype was observed a few times. CDR3 region: CASSSAWDTNYGYTF. In DNA form, the CDR3 reads TGTGCCAGCAGTTCTGCATGGGACACGAACTATGGCTACACCTTC. The chain carries TRBV7-9 and TRBJ1-2, with D perhaps matching TRBD1 (6 bases). Trimming removed 6 bases from V and 2 bases from J, with 16 bases in between. The CDR3 loop spans 15 amino acids. Looked up from germline, CDR1 is SEHNR and CDR2 is FQNEAQ (reference sequence).

This clonotype has a count of ten or more. This chain links TRBV11-2 with TRBJ2-7; 11 nucleotides match TRBD2. With V trimmed by 5 bases and J by 3 bases, 12 bases remained unmatched. Germline V gives CDR1 SGHAT, CDR2 FQNNGV. This CDR3 has 17 residues. The CDR3 DNA follows: TGTGCCAGCAGCAAACTAGGGACTAGCGGTAAATACTACGAGCAGTACTTC. It is translated as CASSKLGTSGKYYEQYF.

This clonotype was seen at least ten times. The genes are TRBV13 and TRBJ2-7; 11 positions agree with TRBD1. The V segment lost 1 base and the J segment 1 base; nucleotides outside the gene matches: 6. This CDR3 comprises 17 residues. The germline CDR1 and CDR2 sequences are PRHDT and FYEKMQ (reference sequence). CDR3 region: CASSLAGQGGRSYEQYF. CDR3 coding DNA: TGTGCCAGCAGCTTAGCGGGACAGGGGGGGCGATCCTACGAGCAGTACTTC.

This clonotype was recorded at least ten times. The gene calls are TRBV5-1 and TRBJ2-7; 13 nucleotides align to TRBD2. CDR1 and CDR2 (germline): SGHRS, YFSETQ. V shed 0 bases, J shed 3 bases, and the junction held 9 bases outside the gene matches. The CDR3 loop spans 18 amino acids. The CDR3 loop reads CASSLVAGTSGNYYEQYF. CDR3 DNA sequence: TGCGCCAGCAGCTTGGTGGCGGGGACTAGCGGGAACTACTACGAGCAGTACTTC.

This clonotype was detected ten times or more. The V and J genes are TRBV7-2 and TRBJ2-3; tentative D call: TRBD2 (6 bases). Trimming shortened V by 6 bases and J by 3 bases, and 10 bases separated the two germline ends. This CDR3 contains 13 residues. Germline assignment: CDR1 SGHTA and CDR2 FQGNSA. Here the CDR3 reads CASRWRDTDTQYF. In nucleotides, the CDR3 is TGTGCCAGCAGGTGGAGGGATACAGATACGCAGTATTTT.

This clonotype appeared many times. V is TRBV12-3 or TRBV12-4 and J is TRBJ2-1; D could derive from TRBD1 or TRBD2 (5 bases each). This CDR3 has 14 residues. The ends were cut back, 6 bases at V and 4 bases at J, with 13 bases in the middle. The CDR3 sequence is CASRPGTLYNEQFF. DNA of the CDR3: TGTGCCAGCAGACCCGGGACCTTATACAATGAGCAGTTCTTC.

This clonotype was detected ten times or more. The chain combines TRBV6-5 with TRBJ2-7; unclear D gene. Germline V gives CDR1 MNHEY, CDR2 SVGAGI. The V and J ends lost 0 bases and 7 bases respectively, with 16 bases between them. The CDR3 is 15 residues long. CDR3 region: CASSYSRRSGVEQYF. CDR3 nucleotides: TGTGCCAGCAGTTACTCGAGAAGGTCGGGCGTAGAGCAGTACTTC.

This clonotype was found many times. This rearrangement joins TRBV12-3 or TRBV12-4 to TRBJ2-3; 8 nucleotides match TRBD1. J gave up 2 bases and V 6 bases, and 4 bases lay outside the gene matches. The CDR3 runs 14 residues. CDR3 nucleotides: TGTGCCAGCAGAAGGACAGGGACCACAGATACGCAGTATTTT. Translated, it gives CASRRTGTTDTQYF.

Ten or more counts support this clonotype. The V and J genes are TRBV12-3 or TRBV12-4 and TRBJ2-3; either TRBD1 or TRBD2 may supply D (5 bases each). Trimming cost V 5 bases and J 2 bases, with 17 bases left between them. This CDR3 is 16 amino acids long. The CDR3 loop reads CASSPRDRGSTDTQYF. CDR3 bases: TGTGCCAGCAGTCCCAGGGACCGCGGATCCACAGATACGCAGTATTTT.

This clonotype occurred many times. The gene calls are TRBV7-9 and TRBJ2-7; TRBD1 matches at 7 bases. V shed 7 bases, J shed 2 bases, and the junction held 5 bases outside the gene matches. The CDR3 sequence is 13 residues long. The germline CDR1 and CDR2 sequences are SEHNR and FQNEAQ (reference sequence). CDR3: CASTMTGTYEQYF. For the CDR3, the DNA is TGTGCCAGCACCATGACAGGGACCTACGAGCAGTACTTC.

This clonotype has ten or more counts. J is TRBJ2-1 and V is TRBV20-1; D unclear. CDR1 and CDR2 (germline): DFQATT, SNEGSKA (reference sequence). This CDR3 is built from 12 residues. V lost 5 bases and J lost 6, with 11 bases in between. Written as DNA, the CDR3 is TGCAGTGCTGGAAGTCTTGGCAATGAGCAGTTCTTC. It translates to CSAGSLGNEQFF.

Note on this clonotype: A read error is possible here, since a much larger clone lies one base away. The chain uses TRBV2 and TRBJ2-1; 7 bases map to TRBD2. The CDR3 spans 20 residues. J was trimmed by 0 bases and V by 1 base; bases with no gene match: 15. Germline V gene sequence: CDR1 SNHLY, CDR2 FYNNEI. CDR3 DNA sequence: TGTGCCAGCAGTGAAGAGGGAGCAGCGAGCGGGGACTCCTCCTACAATGAGCAGTTCTTC. Protein product: CASSEEGAASGDSSYNEQFF. The full variable domain, rest sourced from reference TRBV2 and TRBJ2-1, is EPEVTQTPSHQVTQMGQEVILRCVPISNHLYFYWYRQILGQKVEFLVSFYNNEISEKSEIFDDQFSVERPDGSNFTLKIRSTKLEDSAMYFCASSEEGAASGDSSYNEQFFGPGTRLTVL.

This clonotype has just a few counts. The V gene is TRBV20-1, the J gene TRBJ1-2; 7 nucleotides agree with TRBD1. Germline trimming cut 4 bases from V and 3 bases from J; bases unmatched to any gene: 11. Germline V lookup: CDR1 DFQATT, CDR2 SNEGSKA (reference sequence). The CDR3 totals 15 residues. CDR3 DNA sequence: TGCAGTGCTAATCAGCGGGAGGGGGCTTACTATGGCTACACCTTC. As protein: CSANQREGAYYGYTF.